The clone carrying this TCR beta chain was observed a few times. MiXCR, run by TCRdb on the RT-PCR reads, gives a single entry per CDR3 protein. This table holds 920,000 or so distinct CDR3 sequences, approximately 19% found once. This record belongs to a study of patients and donors after allogeneic stem cell transplantation. Germline CDR1 SGHRS, CDR2 YFSETQ. CDR3 size: 16 residues. V dropped 2 bases and J dropped 1 base, with 16 bases sitting between them. The specimen sequenced was blood, either unsorted or a sorted T cell fraction (not recorded which). This rearrangement joins TRBV5-1 to TRBJ2-7, with D possibly TRBD1 on 7 matching bases. The TCR comes from a human donor who was either an allogeneic HSCT recipient or a stem cell or donor lymphocyte infusion donor (not recorded which). It is not recorded whose cells these are; they may come from a transplant donor. In DNA form, the CDR3 reads TGCGCCAGCAGCTTCTTGACGACAGGGACTTCCTACGAGCAGTACTTC. This sequence encodes CASSFLTTGTSYEQYF. Filled out from reference TRBV5-1 and TRBJ2-7, the complete variable domain reads KAGVTQTPRYLIKTRGQQVTLSCSPISGHRSVSWYQQTPGQGLQFLFEYFSETQRNKGNFPGRFSGRQFSNSRSEMNVSTLELGDSALYLCASSFLTTGTSYEQYFGPGTRLTVT.